This T cell receptor beta chain was identified in a study of blood T cell repertoires in COVID-19. At the level of the study: Whether acute or convalescent, the COVID-19 samples came from the United States, Italy and Spain. Nucleic acid was either cDNA or gDNA, and it came from T cells, B-cell-depleted T cells, or PBMCs.

The assay was immunoSEQ multiplex PCR, and TCRdb's table has in-frame clones only and misses some. The sample carries over 35,000 clones, about 83% recorded once. The CDR3 is 19 amino acids. The V gene end was trimmed by 0 bases and the J gene end by 5 bases; junction bases not matched to a gene: 10. Germline V gene lookup returns CDR1 LGHNA and CDR2 YNFKEQ. What was sequenced was peripheral blood. The V and J genes are TRBV4-2 and TRBJ2-5; 15 positions match TRBD2. The clonotype was recovered from a man between 35 and 55 years old with COVID-19, enrolled during active disease. The CDR3 loop reads CASSQDLGTSGRRWETQYF. In DNA, the CDR3 is TGTGCCAGCAGCCAAGATCTTGGGACTAGCGGGAGGCGGTGGGAGACCCAGTACTTC.